This TCR beta chain emerged from a study of PD-1 blockade in classical Hodgkin lymphoma. The CDR3 runs 19 residues. V lost 2 bases, J lost 0 bases, and 10 bases stayed unmatched. Germline CDR1 is MNHEY and CDR2 is SMNVEV (reference sequence). The data were produced by immunoSEQ multiplex PCR, yet TCRdb's version contains in-frame clones alone and is incomplete. The sample includes approximately 19,000 clones, about four fifths of them seen just once. Relapses following autologous stem cell transplantation were seen in all patients, with brentuximab vedotin exposure varying. The source was peripheral blood mononuclear cells (PBMCs), collected before the second cycle of nivolumab. The rearrangement links TRBV27 to TRBJ2-1, with TRBD2 identical over 10 bases. The sequence was obtained from a human donor with classical Hodgkin lymphoma. In DNA, the CDR3 is TGTGCCAGCAGTTTACGGCTAGCGGGAGCTACCAGCTCCTACAATGAGCAGTTCTTC. This sequence encodes CASSLRLAGATSSYNEQFF.